The 3 T cell receptor beta chains presented below share a single source sample, sequenced in a study of blood T cell repertoires in COVID-19. This table comes from immunoSEQ multiplex PCR, and its TCRdb copy is limited to in-frame clones, with some not included. Of about 310,000 clones in the sample, 85% were seen once. The sample comprised PBMCs or T cells enriched from blood (not recorded which). The receptors stem from a woman in her twenties or thirties who had been exposed to COVID-19.

This sequence joins TRBV5-1 and TRBJ1-1; D is ambiguous. The CDR3 is 14 amino acids. The V gene lost 7 bases and the J gene lost 5 bases, with 18 bases spanning the gap. CDR1 SGHRS and CDR2 YFSETQ come from the germline V gene. For the CDR3, the DNA is TGCGCCAGCCACCATCAGGAGGGAAGGACTGAAGCTTTCTTT. Protein sequence: CASHHQEGRTEAFF.

This rearrangement joins TRBV11-2 to TRBJ2-1, with TRBD1 matching over 9 bases. Germline V gene data show CDR1 as SGHAT and CDR2 as FQNNGV. The J segment lost 6 bases and the V segment lost 4 bases, leaving 7 bases of the junction unmatched. The CDR3 length is 15 residues. CDR3 in DNA: TGTGCCAGCAGCTACGGGACAGGGTTCAGCAATGAGCAGTTCTTC. It is translated as CASSYGTGFSNEQFF.

The chain is built from TRBV19 and TRBJ1-2, with 8 nucleotides matching TRBD1. Germline values: CDR1 LNHDA, CDR2 SQIVND (reference sequence). With V trimmed by 4 bases and J by 5 bases, 15 bases remained unmatched. The CDR3 is 17 amino acids. This chain's CDR3 is CASSSPPGTGIHYGYTF. The CDR3 DNA follows: TGTGCCAGTAGTAGTCCACCTGGGACAGGCATACATTATGGCTACACCTTC.